Listed below are T cell receptor beta chains from one sample, sequenced in a study of Ad26.COV2.S vaccination and SARS-CoV-2 variants. The repertoire was sequenced with immunoSEQ multiplex PCR; TCRdb's copy has only in-frame clones and lacks some. The sample holds approximately 340,000 clones, 85% seen once. The sample in question was peripheral blood, obtained in a trial of Ad26.COV2.S vaccine versus placebo. The receptors were sampled from a person aged 18-60 years who received the Ad26.COV2.S COVID-19 vaccine or a placebo. Each CDR3 is given with its conserved first and last residue. D genes are given only for firm matches. A clone size is listed for some rows: how often the clone was seen (once, few, many), or a class if it is expanded.

v_gene	j_gene	abundance	d_gene	CDR3nt	CDR3aa
TRBV29-1	TRBJ1-2	-	-	TGCAGCGTTGAAGAACAGAGCCTTATCTATGGCTACACCTTC	CSVEEQSLIYGYTF
TRBV27	TRBJ1-2	-	-	TGTGCCAGCAGTTTGTCAACGGGGGACCCTAACTATGGCTACACCTTC	CASSLSTGDPNYGYTF
TRBV5-4	TRBJ2-1	-	TRBD1	TGTGCCAGCAGCGGCAGGACAGGGGGGGTCAATGAGCAGTTCTTC	CASSGRTGGVNEQFF
TRBV5-1	TRBJ2-1	-	TRBD2	TGCGCCAGCAGCTTGCTGGCTCTAGCGGGGGCCTGGAATGAGCAGTTCTTC	CASSLLALAGAWNEQFF
TRBV18	TRBJ2-2	-	-	TGTGCCAGCTCCCCCGCTGGGGGCACCGGGGAGCTGTTTTTT	CASSPAGGTGELFF
TRBV6-5	TRBJ1-5	-	TRBD1	TGTGCCAGCACACCGACAGGGGGGAATCAGCCCCAGCATTTT	CASTPTGGNQPQHF
TRBV5-1	TRBJ2-7	-	-	TGCGCCAGCAGCTTTGACAGGAGTGGGCTCTACTTC	CASSFDRSGLYF
TRBV10-3	TRBJ2-3	-	-	TGTGCCATCAGTGCTAGCACAGATACGCAGTATTTT	CAISASTDTQYF
TRBV5-5	TRBJ2-2	-	-	TGTGCCAGCAGCTCCTTAAATAAAAACACCGGGGAGCTGTTTTTT	CASSSLNKNTGELFF
TRBV13	TRBJ2-7	-	TRBD2	TGTGCCAGCAGCCCCCGGGACTATTCCTACGAGCAGTACTTC	CASSPRDYSYEQYF
TRBV14	TRBJ1-2	once	-	TGTGCCAGCAGTAAAGGAAACTATGGCTACACCTTC	CASSKGNYGYTF
TRBV5-1	TRBJ2-7	-	-	TGCGCCAGCAGCTTGGGGGAGGGGGCTTCCTACGAGCAGTACTTC	CASSLGEGASYEQYF
TRBV5-3	TRBJ1-1	-	-	TGTGCCAGAAGGTACCGACAGCAGATGAACACTGAAGCTTTCTTT	CARRYRQQMNTEAFF
TRBV4-3	TRBJ2-3	-	TRBD2	TGCGCCAGCAGCCAAGACGGGCTAGCGGGCCATTCTAGCACAGATACGCAGTATTTT	CASSQDGLAGHSSTDTQYF
TRBV12-3/TRBV12-4	TRBJ1-5	-	TRBD1	TGTGCCAGCAGTGGGGACAGGAATCAGCCCCAGCATTTT	CASSGDRNQPQHF
TRBV28	TRBJ2-3	-	TRBD2	TGTGCCAGCAGTCTGAGGAAGAGTAGCGGGGTGCTACTAACAGATACGCAGTATTTT	CASSLRKSSGVLLTDTQYF
TRBV27	TRBJ2-7	-	TRBD2	TGTGCCAGCAGTTCAGGGACTAGCGGGATCGAGCAGTACTTC	CASSSGTSGIEQYF
TRBV3-1/TRBV3-2	TRBJ1-2	-	TRBD1	TGTGCCAGCAGCCCTTGGACAGGGAACTATGGCTACACCTTC	CASSPWTGNYGYTF
TRBV21-1	TRBJ1-1	-	-	TGTGCCAGCCGCCCCAGGGCCGGCTCTGAAGGCACTGAAGCTTTCTTT	CASRPRAGSEGTEAFF
TRBV27	TRBJ2-7	-	-	TGTGCCAGCAGTTCCAACCCAGGGGCACCCTACGAGCAGTACTTC	CASSSNPGAPYEQYF
TRBV2	TRBJ1-2	-	-	TGTGCCAGCATGGGAGGGGGAAGTGGCTACACCTTC	CASMGGGSGYTF
TRBV30	TRBJ2-2	-	-	TGTGCCTGGAAGGGTAGCGCCACCGGGGAGCTGTTTTTT	CAWKGSATGELFF
TRBV6-2/TRBV6-3	TRBJ1-1	-	-	TGTGCCAGCAGTTACCAAAACCGTAACACTGAAGCTTTCTTT	CASSYQNRNTEAFF
TRBV10-3	TRBJ1-5	-	TRBD1	TGTGCCATCAGTGAGTCCGGGGCGGGGACAGGGCATCAGCCCCAGCATTTT	CAISESGAGTGHQPQHF
TRBV21-1	TRBJ1-1	-	-	TGTGCCAGCAGCAAAGTTGTGACCGCGGAGGACACTGAAGCTTTCTTT	CASSKVVTAEDTEAFF
TRBV29-1	TRBJ2-5	-	-	TGCAGCACAGTGACAGGGGAGGGAGAGACCCAGTACTTC	CSTVTGEGETQYF
TRBV9	TRBJ1-4	once	-	TGTGCCAGCAGCGTAGAGGGAGGGGATGGCGAAAAACTGTTTTTT	CASSVEGGDGEKLFF
TRBV19	TRBJ1-1	-	-	TGTGCCAGTATGGACGGCTTGTTGGCGGCTGAAGCTTTCTTT	CASMDGLLAAEAFF
TRBV4-3	TRBJ2-7	-	TRBD2	TGCGCCAGCAGCCGCGACTTAGCGGGCTCCTACGAGCAGTACTTC	CASSRDLAGSYEQYF
TRBV13	TRBJ1-5	-	-	TGTGCCAGCAGCTTAAGGGGTTTCAATCAGCCCCAGCATTTT	CASSLRGFNQPQHF
TRBV7-8	TRBJ2-5	-	-	TGTGCCAGCAGCGAGGTGGTGGGGGAAGAGACCCAGTACTTC	CASSEVVGEETQYF
TRBV6-2/TRBV6-3	TRBJ2-1	-	-	TGTGCCAGCAGCCAACCACAGGTCTACAATGAGCAGTTCTTC	CASSQPQVYNEQFF
TRBV28	TRBJ2-3	-	-	TGTGCCAGCAGTCCAATTCCGACATTCCCAGATACGCAGTATTTT	CASSPIPTFPDTQYF
TRBV9	TRBJ1-6	few	-	TGTGCCAGCAGCGTAATTGGGGGGAGTTCACCCCTCCACTTT	CASSVIGGSSPLHF
TRBV24-1	TRBJ2-5	-	-	TGTGCCACCAGTGCTCCGGGAGAGACCCAGTACTTC	CATSAPGETQYF
TRBV11-2	TRBJ2-7	-	TRBD1	TGTGCCAGCAGCTTATTACGCCCCTCGACAGGGGAAACCTACGAGCAGTACTTC	CASSLLRPSTGETYEQYF
TRBV9	TRBJ2-7	-	-	TGTGCCAGCAGCCCATGGACCGGTCACGAGCAGTACTTC	CASSPWTGHEQYF
TRBV6-2/TRBV6-3	TRBJ2-1	-	-	TGTGCCAGCAGTTACTCCCGGGGGGCGAGAGGGAATGAGCAGTTCTTC	CASSYSRGARGNEQFF
TRBV28	TRBJ2-7	-	-	TGTGCCAGCAGTTTTATCGGCTACGAGCAGTACTTC	CASSFIGYEQYF
TRBV7-2	TRBJ1-1	-	-	TGTGCCAGCAGCATAAATCTAGGACGTAACACTGAAGCTTTCTTT	CASSINLGRNTEAFF
TRBV30	TRBJ2-7	-	-	TGTGCCTGGAGTCCGAGGGCCCACGAGCAGTACTTC	CAWSPRAHEQYF
TRBV2	TRBJ2-7	-	TRBD2	TGTGCCAGCAGGGGGACTAGCGGGGGGTACGAGCAGTACTTC	CASRGTSGGYEQYF
TRBV28	TRBJ1-1	-	TRBD1	TGTGCCAGCAGTTTATATGGGACAGACTTGAACACTGAAGCTTTCTTT	CASSLYGTDLNTEAFF
TRBV2	TRBJ2-7	-	-	TGTGCCAGCAGTTCTAGTTCGGGGAGGCAGTACTTC	CASSSSSGRQYF
TRBV6-2/TRBV6-3	TRBJ2-3	-	-	TGTGCCAGCAGTTCGCGGGACTTTGCTGATACGCAGTATTTT	CASSSRDFADTQYF
TRBV18	TRBJ2-2	-	-	TGTGCCAGCTCAGCGGACGGTCGGAACACCGGGGAGCTGTTTTTT	CASSADGRNTGELFF
TRBV11-2	TRBJ2-1	-	TRBD1	TGTGCCAGCAGCCCTCGAGTCCCGGGACAGTTCTACAATGAGCAGTTCTTC	CASSPRVPGQFYNEQFF